The sequence of this T cell receptor (beta chain) was determined in a study of T cell repertoires in cytomegalovirus infection. TCRdb re-analysed the reads in MiXCR, keeping a single row per CDR3 protein. The sample shows 210,000 or so distinct CDR3 sequences, 6.5% of them seen only once. This clonotype was observed many times. This CDR3 has 13 amino acids. Trimming stripped 4 bases from V and 5 bases from J, with 12 bases between. The germline gives CDR1 SQVTM, CDR2 ANQGSEA. This clonotype originated in a human donor in good health (CMV status not recorded). Some clones in this sample may be carry-over from other donors' samples. The sample comprised PBMCs. The chain employs TRBV29-1 and TRBJ1-5, with unresolved D. CDR3 loop: CSVAGREDQPQHF. CDR3 in DNA: TGCAGCGTTGCAGGAAGGGAAGATCAGCCCCAGCATTTT.